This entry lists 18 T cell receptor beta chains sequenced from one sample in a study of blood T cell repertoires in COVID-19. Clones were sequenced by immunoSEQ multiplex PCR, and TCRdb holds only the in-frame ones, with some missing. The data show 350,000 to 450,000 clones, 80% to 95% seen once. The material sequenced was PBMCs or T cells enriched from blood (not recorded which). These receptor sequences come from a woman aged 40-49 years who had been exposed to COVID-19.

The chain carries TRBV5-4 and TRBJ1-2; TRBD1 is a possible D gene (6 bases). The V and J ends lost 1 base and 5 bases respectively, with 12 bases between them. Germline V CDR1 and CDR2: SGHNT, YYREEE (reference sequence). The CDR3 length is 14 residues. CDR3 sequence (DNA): TGTGCCAGCAGCTTGCTCGGGGGGCAGTATGGCTACACCTTC. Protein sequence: CASSLLGGQYGYTF.

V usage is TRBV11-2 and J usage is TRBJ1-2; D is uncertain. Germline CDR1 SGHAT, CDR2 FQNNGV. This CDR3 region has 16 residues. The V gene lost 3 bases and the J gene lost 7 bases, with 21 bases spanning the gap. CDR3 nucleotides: TGTGCCAGCAGCTTGGGTCGAGGGAGGGTGCAGAGTGGCTACACCTTC. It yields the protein CASSLGRGRVQSGYTF.

The CDR3 sequence is CASSPPVGRPYNNEQFF. DNA for the CDR3: TGTGCCAGCTCACCACCGGTCGGGAGGCCCTACAACAATGAGCAGTTCTTC. The chain carries TRBV18 and TRBJ2-1; 7 nucleotides agree with TRBD2. Germline V gene sequence: CDR1 KGHSH, CDR2 LQKENI. Unmatched junction bases numbered 10, after V lost 0 bases and J lost 5 bases. This CDR3 has 17 amino acids. The full variable domain, in which reference TRBV18 and TRBJ2-1 provide the parts outside the CDR3, is NAGVMQNPRHLVRRRGQEARLRCSPMKGHSHVYWYRQLPEEGLKFMVYLQKENIIDESGMPKERFSAEFPKEGPSILRIQQVVRGDSAAYFCASSPPVGRPYNNEQFFGPGTRLTVL.

CDR3 sequence (DNA): TGTGCCAGCAGGGGCCCGCAGGGATCACCCCTCCACTTT. Protein: CASRGPQGSPLHF. J is TRBJ1-6 and V is TRBV12-3 or TRBV12-4; a possible D gene is TRBD1 (5 bases). CDR3 length: 13 residues. V was clipped by 6 bases and J by 10 bases, with 13 bases between them.

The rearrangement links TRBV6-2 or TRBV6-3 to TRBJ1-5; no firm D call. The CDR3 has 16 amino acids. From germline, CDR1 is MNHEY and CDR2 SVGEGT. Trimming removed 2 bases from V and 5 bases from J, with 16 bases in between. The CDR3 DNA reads TGTGCCAGCAGTTACAGAACAGAAAAGATCCATCAGCCCCAGCATTTT. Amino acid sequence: CASSYRTEKIHQPQHF.

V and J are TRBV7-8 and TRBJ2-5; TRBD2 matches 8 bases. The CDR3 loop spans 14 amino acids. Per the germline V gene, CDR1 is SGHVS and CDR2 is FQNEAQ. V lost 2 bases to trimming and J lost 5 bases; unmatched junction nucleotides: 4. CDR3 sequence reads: CASSLQRGRETQYF. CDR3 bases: TGTGCCAGCAGCTTACAGCGGGGGCGGGAGACCCAGTACTTC.

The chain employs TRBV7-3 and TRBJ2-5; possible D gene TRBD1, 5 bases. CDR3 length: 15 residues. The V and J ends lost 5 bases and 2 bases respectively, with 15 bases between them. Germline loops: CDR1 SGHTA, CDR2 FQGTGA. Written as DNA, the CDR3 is TGTGCCAGCAGCATAGGGGAAGCACCACAAGAGACCCAGTACTTC. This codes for CASSIGEAPQETQYF.

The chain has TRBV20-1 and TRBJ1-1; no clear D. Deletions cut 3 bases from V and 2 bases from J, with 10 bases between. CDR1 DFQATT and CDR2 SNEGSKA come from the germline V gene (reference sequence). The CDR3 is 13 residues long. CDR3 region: CSASPRPNTEAFF. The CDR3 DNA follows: TGCAGTGCTAGTCCGCGCCCTAACACTGAAGCTTTCTTT.

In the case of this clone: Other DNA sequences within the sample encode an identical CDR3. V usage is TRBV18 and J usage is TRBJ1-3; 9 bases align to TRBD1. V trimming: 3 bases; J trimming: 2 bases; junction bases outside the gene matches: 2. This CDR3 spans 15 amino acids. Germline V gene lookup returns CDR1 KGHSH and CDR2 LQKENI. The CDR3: CASSPGQGPGNTIYF. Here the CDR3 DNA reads TGTGCCAGCTCACCGGGACAGGGACCTGGAAACACCATATATTTT.

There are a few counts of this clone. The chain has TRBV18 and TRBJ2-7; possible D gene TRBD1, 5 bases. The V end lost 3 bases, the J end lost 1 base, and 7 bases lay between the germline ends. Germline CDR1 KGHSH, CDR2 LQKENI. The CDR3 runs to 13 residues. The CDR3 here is CASSPTESYEQYF. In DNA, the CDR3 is TGTGCCAGCTCACCGACAGAGTCCTACGAGCAGTACTTC.

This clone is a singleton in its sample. CDR3 in DNA: TGTGCCAGCAGCTCGATAGTAGGCGGGGGCAAGTATTTT. Protein: CASSSIVGGGKYF. V gene TRBV7-2 combines with J gene TRBJ2-3, with D possibly matching TRBD2 (7 bases). Germline CDR1 and CDR2: SGHTA and FQGNSA. Trimming left V 4 bases short and J 13 bases short, with 18 bases between. This CDR3 comprises 13 residues.

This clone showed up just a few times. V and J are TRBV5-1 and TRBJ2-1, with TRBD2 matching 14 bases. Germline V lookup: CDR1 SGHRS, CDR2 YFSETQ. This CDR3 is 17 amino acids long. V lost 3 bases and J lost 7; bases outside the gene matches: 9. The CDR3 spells CASSWGLAGVYSNEQFF. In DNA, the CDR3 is TGCGCCAGCAGCTGGGGACTAGCGGGGGTTTATAGTAATGAGCAGTTCTTC.

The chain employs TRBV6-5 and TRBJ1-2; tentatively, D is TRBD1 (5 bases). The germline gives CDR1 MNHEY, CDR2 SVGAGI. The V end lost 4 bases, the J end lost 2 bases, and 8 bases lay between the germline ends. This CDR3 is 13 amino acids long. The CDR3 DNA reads TGTGCCAGCAGTTCCAGGGCCAACTATGGCTACACCTTC. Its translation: CASSSRANYGYTF.

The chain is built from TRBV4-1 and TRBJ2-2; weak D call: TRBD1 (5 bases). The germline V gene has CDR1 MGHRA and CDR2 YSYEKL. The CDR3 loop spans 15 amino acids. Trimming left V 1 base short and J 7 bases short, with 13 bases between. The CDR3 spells CASSQASGQDGELFF. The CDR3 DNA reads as TGCGCCAGCAGCCAAGCGTCAGGGCAAGACGGGGAGCTGTTTTTT.

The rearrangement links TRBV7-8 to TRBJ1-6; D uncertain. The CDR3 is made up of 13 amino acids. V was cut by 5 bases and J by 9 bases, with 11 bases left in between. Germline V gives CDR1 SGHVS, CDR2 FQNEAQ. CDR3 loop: CASSLGSISPLHF. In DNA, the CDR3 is TGTGCCAGCAGCCTGGGCAGTATTTCACCCCTCCACTTT.

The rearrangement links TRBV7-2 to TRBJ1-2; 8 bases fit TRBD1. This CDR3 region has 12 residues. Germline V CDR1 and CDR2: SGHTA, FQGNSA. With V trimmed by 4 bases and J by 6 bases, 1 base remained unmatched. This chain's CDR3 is CASSSTGDGYTF. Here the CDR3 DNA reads TGTGCCAGCAGCTCGACAGGGGATGGCTACACCTTC.

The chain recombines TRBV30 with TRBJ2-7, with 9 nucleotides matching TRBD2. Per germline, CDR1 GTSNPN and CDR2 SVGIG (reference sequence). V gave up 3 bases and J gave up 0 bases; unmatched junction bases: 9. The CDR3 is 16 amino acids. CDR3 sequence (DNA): TGTGCCTGGAGAGGGGTAGCGGGGGTGAGCTCCTACGAGCAGTACTTC. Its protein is CAWRGVAGVSSYEQYF.

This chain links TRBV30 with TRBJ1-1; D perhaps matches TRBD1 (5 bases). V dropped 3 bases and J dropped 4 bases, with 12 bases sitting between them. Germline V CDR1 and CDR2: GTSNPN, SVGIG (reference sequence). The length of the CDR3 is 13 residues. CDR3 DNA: TGTGCCTGGAGGCCTCGAAGGGGCACTGAAGCTTTCTTT. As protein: CAWRPRRGTEAFF.